The TCR beta chain described here comes from a study of post-analysis software for immune sequencing data. Study results and limitations: In multiple sclerosis, normalized Chao1 diversity was significantly below that of controls. About 5 TRBV segments were significantly more frequent in patients than in controls. TRBV5-6, TRBV5-1 and TRBV20-1 were among these segments.

A few counts support this clonotype. Its specificity is not known. The germline CDR1 and CDR2 sequences are SGHTA and FQGTGA. The CDR3 length is 14 residues. J was trimmed by 5 bases and V by 5 bases; bases with no gene match: 8. Included in the TCR beta cDNA libraries were unique molecular identifiers. Each sample of roughly 0.95 to 10 million input T cells yielded around 500,000 cDNA molecules, so each molecule approximated one T cell. Each CDR3 protein is one row after TCRdb ran MiXCR on the PCR reads. The table has about 810,000 distinct CDR3 sequences, approximately 53% seen once; the top ten hold approximately 4.5%.

The specimen sequenced was blood. The chain combines TRBV7-3 with TRBJ1-1, with 7 bases fitting TRBD1. The sequence derives from a girl aged 10 to 17 with multiple sclerosis. CDR3 sequence: CASSNDRVSTEAFF. The CDR3 DNA reads TGTGCCAGCAGCAACGACAGGGTCTCGACTGAAGCTTTCTTT.